The sample holds many counts of the clone carrying this T cell receptor beta chain. The antigen remains undetermined. The read ends 3 residues early relative to the CDR3; the germline J gene fills the gap. Germline CDR1 DFQATT, CDR2 SNEGSKA (reference sequence). The CDR3 totals 13 residues. The V end was cut by 2 bases, the J end by 6 bases, with 12 bases between. This entry comes from a study of T cell clonality in common variable immunodeficiency. Points from the study as a whole: Repertoire-complication correlations in CVID were limited by patient heterogeneity. Shared TCRbeta clones were fewer between CVID subjects than controls.

Some clones are missing from TCRdb's copy, which holds only in-frame ones; the method was immunoSEQ multiplex PCR. The sample includes about 60,000 clones, none of them occurring once. Sequenced sample: peripheral blood mononuclear cells. V usage is TRBV20-1 and J usage is TRBJ2-3; D remains unclear. The clonotype was recovered from a person between 18 and 69 years old in good health. Incomplete CDR3 DNA: TGCAGTGCTAGATCGCTAGTCAGCGATACG. It specifies CSARSLVSDT. The CDR3, in full, reads CSARSLVSDTQYF.